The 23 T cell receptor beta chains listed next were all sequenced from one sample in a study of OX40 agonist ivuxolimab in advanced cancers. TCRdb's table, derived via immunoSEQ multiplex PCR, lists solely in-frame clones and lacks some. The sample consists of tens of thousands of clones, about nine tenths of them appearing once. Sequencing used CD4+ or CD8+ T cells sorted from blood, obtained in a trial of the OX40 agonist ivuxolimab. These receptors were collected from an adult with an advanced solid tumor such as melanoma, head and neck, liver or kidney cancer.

The CDR3 DNA sequence: TGTGCCAGCAGCGTAGGGGCAGGCACCCAAGAGACCCAGTACTTC. Encoded protein: CASSVGAGTQETQYF. This chain connects TRBV9 to TRBJ2-5, with D hard to call. The germline V gene encodes CDR1 SGDLS and CDR2 YYNGEE. This CDR3 is 15 amino acids long. The germline V and J ends were trimmed by 0 bases and 1 base, with 10 bases remaining between them. The variable domain in full, with the rest retrieved from reference TRBV9 and TRBJ2-5, is DSGVTQTPKHLITATGQRVTLRCSPRSGDLSVYWYQQSLDQGLQFLIQYYNGEERAKGNILERFSAQQFPDLHSELNLSSLELGDSALYFCASSVGAGTQETQYFGPGTRLLVL.

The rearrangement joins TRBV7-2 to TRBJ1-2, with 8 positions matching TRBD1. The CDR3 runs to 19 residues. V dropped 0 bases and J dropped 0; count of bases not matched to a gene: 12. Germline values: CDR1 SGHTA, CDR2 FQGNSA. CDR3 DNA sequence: TGTGCCAGCAGCTTAGCGAGGGGAGGTGGACAGGGCCCTAACTATGGCTACACCTTC. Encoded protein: CASSLARGGGQGPNYGYTF.

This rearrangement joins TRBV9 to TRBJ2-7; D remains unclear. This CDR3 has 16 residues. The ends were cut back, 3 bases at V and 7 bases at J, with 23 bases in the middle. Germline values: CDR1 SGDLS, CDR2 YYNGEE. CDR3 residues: CASSGGGRTPQREQYF. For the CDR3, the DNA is TGTGCCAGCAGCGGCGGCGGACGGACCCCCCAAAGGGAGCAGTACTTC. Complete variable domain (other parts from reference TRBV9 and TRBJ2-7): DSGVTQTPKHLITATGQRVTLRCSPRSGDLSVYWYQQSLDQGLQFLIQYYNGEERAKGNILERFSAQQFPDLHSELNLSSLELGDSALYFCASSGGGRTPQREQYFGPGTRLTVT.

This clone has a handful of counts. CDR3 DNA: TGTGCCTGGAGCCGCCTCAGGCTGCTCTTCAACACTGAAGCTTTCTTT. This gives the protein CAWSRLRLLFNTEAFF. This sequence joins TRBV30 and TRBJ1-1; no firm D call. CDR3 length: 16 residues. V dropped 3 bases and J dropped 2 bases, with 19 bases sitting between them. CDR1 is GTSNPN and CDR2 is SVGIG in the germline V gene (reference sequence).

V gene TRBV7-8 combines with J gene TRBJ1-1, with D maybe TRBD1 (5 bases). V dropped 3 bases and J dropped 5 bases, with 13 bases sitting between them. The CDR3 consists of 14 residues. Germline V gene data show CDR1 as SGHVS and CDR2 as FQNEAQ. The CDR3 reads CASSLGTISTEAFF. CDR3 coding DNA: TGTGCCAGCAGCTTGGGGACTATAAGTACTGAAGCTTTCTTT.

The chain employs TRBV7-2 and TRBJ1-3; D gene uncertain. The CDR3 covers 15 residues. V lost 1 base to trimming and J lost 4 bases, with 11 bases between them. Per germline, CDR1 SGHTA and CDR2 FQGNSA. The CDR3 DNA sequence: TGTGCCAGCAGCTTAGGGGTCCCGGCCGGAAACACCATATATTTT. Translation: CASSLGVPAGNTIYF. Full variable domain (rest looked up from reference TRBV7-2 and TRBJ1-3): GAGVSQSPSNKVTEKGKDVELRCDPISGHTALYWYRQSLGQGLEFLIYFQGNSAPDKSGLPSDRFSAERTGGSVSTLTIQRTQQEDSAVYLCASSLGVPAGNTIYFGEGSWLTVV.

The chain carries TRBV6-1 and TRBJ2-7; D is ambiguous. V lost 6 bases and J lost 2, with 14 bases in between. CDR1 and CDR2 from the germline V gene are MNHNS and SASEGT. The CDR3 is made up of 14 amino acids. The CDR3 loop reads CASSEDGFPYEQYF. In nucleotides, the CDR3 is TGTGCCAGCAGCGAGGACGGATTCCCCTACGAGCAGTACTTC.

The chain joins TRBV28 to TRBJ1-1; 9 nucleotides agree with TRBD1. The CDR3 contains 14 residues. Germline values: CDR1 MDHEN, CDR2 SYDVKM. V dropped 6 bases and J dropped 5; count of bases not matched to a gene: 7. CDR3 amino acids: CASRAPGQGTEAFF. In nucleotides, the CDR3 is TGTGCCAGCAGGGCTCCCGGACAGGGGACTGAAGCTTTCTTT.

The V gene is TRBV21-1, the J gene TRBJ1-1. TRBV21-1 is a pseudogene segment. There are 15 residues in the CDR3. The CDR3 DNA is TGTGCCAGCAGCATACGGACGCCTCCTGAATCTGAAGCTTTCTTT. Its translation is CASSIRTPPESEAFF.

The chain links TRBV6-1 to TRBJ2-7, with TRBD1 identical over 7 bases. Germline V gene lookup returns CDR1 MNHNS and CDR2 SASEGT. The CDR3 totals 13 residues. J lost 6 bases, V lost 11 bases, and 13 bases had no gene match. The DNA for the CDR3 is TGTGCCGGAAGGACAGGCGGTCGTGGCGAGCAGTACTTC. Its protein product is CAGRTGGRGEQYF.

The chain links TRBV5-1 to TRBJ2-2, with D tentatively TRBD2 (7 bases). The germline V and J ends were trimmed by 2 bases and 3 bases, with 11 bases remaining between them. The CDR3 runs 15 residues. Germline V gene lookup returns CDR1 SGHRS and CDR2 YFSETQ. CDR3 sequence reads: CASSLGGAYTGELFF. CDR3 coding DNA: TGCGCCAGCAGCTTAGGGGGGGCATACACCGGGGAGCTGTTTTTT.

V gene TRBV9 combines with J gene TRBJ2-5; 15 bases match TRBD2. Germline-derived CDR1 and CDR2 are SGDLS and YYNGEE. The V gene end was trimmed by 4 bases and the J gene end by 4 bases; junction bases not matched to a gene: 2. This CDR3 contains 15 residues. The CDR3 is CASSKGLAGGETQYF. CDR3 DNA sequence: TGTGCCAGCAGCAAGGGACTAGCGGGGGGAGAGACCCAGTACTTC. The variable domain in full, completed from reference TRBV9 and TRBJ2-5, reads DSGVTQTPKHLITATGQRVTLRCSPRSGDLSVYWYQQSLDQGLQFLIQYYNGEERAKGNILERFSAQQFPDLHSELNLSSLELGDSALYFCASSKGLAGGETQYFGPGTRLLVL.

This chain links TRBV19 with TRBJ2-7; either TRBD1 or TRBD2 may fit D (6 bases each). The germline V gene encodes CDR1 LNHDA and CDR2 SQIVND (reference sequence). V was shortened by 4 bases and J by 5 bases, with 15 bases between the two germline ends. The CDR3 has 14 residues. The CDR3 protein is CASSTTKGGDEQYF. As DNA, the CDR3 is TGTGCCAGTAGTACTACTAAGGGGGGCGACGAGCAGTACTTC. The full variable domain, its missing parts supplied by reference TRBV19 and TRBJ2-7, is DGGITQSPKYLFRKEGQNVTLSCEQNLNHDAMYWYRQDPGQGLRLIYYSQIVNDFQKGDIAEGYSVSREKKESFPLTVTSAQKNPTAFYLCASSTTKGGDEQYFGPGTRLTVT.

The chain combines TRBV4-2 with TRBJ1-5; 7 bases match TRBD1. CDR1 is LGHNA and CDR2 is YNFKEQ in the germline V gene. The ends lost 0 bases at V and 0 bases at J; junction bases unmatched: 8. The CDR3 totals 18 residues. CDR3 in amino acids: CASSQERLRGLSNQPQHF. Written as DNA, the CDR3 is TGTGCCAGCAGCCAAGAACGGCTGAGGGGGCTTAGCAATCAGCCCCAGCATTTT.

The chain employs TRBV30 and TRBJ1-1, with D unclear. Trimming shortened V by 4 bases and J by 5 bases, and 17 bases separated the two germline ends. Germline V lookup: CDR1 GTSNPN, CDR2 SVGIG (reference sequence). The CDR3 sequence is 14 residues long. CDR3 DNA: TGTGCCTGGAATGGGAAGAGGGATGTGACTGAAGCTTTCTTT. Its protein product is CAWNGKRDVTEAFF.

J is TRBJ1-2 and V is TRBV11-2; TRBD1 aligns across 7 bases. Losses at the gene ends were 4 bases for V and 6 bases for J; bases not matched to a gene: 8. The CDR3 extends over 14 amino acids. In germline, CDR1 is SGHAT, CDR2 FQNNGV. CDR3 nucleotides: TGTGCCAGCAGCTCGCCGGGACAGTTAAATGGCTACACCTTC. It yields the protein CASSSPGQLNGYTF.

The CDR3 protein is CASSSFNYGYTF. CDR3 coding DNA: TGTGCCAGCAGCTCCTTTAACTATGGCTACACCTTC. The chain employs TRBV11-2 and TRBJ1-2; D call uncertain. The germline V and J ends were trimmed by 4 bases and 1 base, with 4 bases remaining between them. The CDR3 extends over 12 amino acids. CDR1 is SGHAT and CDR2 is FQNNGV in the germline V gene.

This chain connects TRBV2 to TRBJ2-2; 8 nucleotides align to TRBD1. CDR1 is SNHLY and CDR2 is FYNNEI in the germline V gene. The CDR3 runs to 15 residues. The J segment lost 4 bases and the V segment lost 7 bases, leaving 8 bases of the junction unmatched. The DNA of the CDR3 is TGTGCCAGCAAGAGGGGACAGGTGCTCACCGGGGAGCTGTTTTTT. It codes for CASKRGQVLTGELFF.

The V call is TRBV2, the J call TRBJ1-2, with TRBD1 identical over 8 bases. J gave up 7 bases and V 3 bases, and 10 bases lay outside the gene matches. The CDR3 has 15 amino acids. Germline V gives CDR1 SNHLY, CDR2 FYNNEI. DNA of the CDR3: TGTGCCAGCAGTGACGCGACAGGGGACCCCTCTGGCTACACCTTC. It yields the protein CASSDATGDPSGYTF.

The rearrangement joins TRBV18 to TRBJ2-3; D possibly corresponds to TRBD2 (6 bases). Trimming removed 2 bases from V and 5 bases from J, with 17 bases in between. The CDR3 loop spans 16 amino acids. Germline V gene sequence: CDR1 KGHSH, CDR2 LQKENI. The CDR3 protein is CASSPAGQSAGDTQYF. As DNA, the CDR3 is TGTGCCAGCTCACCAGCGGGGCAGAGTGCGGGAGATACGCAGTATTTT.

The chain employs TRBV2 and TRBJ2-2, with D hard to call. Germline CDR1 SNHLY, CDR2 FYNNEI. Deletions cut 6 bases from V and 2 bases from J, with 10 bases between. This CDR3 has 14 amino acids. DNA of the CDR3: TGTGCCAGCAGGCGAATAGTTAACACCGGGGAGCTGTTTTTT. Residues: CASRRIVNTGELFF.

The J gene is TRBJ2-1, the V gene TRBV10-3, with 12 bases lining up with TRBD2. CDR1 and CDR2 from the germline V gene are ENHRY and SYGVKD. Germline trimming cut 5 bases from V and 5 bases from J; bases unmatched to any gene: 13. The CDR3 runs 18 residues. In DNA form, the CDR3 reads TGTGCCATCAGTCAAACTAGCGGGGGGCCCGGACATCACAATGAGCAGTTCTTC. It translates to CAISQTSGGPGHHNEQFF.

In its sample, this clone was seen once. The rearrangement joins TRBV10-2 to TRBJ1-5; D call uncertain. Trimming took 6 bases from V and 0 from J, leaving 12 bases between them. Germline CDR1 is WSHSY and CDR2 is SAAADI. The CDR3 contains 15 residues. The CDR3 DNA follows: TGCGCCAGCAGCCCCTACTCCGATAGCAATCAGCCCCAGCATTTT. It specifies CASSPYSDSNQPQHF.